This T cell receptor beta chain was captured in a study of CD8 T cells in ankylosing spondylitis. Study results and caveats: A TCR beta motif of 7 to 9 highly homologous variants seemed to mark ankylosing spondylitis blood. Reactive arthritis synovial fluid and blood previously showed some of these motif variants.

Construction of TCR beta libraries was performed using quantitative 5'-RACE with molecular barcodes. TCRdb ran MiXCR on the 5' RACE reads and lists one entry per CDR3 protein. The profile covers some 240,000 distinct CDR3 sequences, with about 6.7% appearing a single time and 12% to 15% taken by the ten largest. Turning to this clonotype: The antigen remains undetermined.

The sample taken for sequencing was blood, either unsorted or a sorted T cell fraction (not recorded which). The origin of this receptor is a male donor with ankylosing spondylitis.

The DNA for the CDR3 is TGCAGTGCTAGAGATGAAATGGTGGGGAGGGACGAGCAGTACTTC. Its translation is CSARDEMVGRDEQYF. The chain employs TRBV20-1 and TRBJ2-7; TRBD2 matches 7 bases. Germline CDR1 is DFQATT and CDR2 is SNEGSKA (reference sequence). The CDR3 length is 15 residues. V lost 0 bases, J lost 5 bases, and 10 bases stayed unmatched.